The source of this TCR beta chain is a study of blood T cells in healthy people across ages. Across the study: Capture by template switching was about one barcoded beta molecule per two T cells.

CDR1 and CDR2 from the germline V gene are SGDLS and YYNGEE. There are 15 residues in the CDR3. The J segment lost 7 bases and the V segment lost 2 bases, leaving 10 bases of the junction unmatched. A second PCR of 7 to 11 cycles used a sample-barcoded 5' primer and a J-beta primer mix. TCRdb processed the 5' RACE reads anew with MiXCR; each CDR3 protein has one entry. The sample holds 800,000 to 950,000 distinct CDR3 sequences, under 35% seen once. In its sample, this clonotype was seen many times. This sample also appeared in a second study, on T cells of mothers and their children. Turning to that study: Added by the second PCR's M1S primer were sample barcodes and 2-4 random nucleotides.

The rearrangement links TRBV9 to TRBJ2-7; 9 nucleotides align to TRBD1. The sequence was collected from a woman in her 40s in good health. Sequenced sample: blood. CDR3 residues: CASSVGDRAHEEQYF. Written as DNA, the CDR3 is TGTGCCAGCAGCGTGGGGGACAGGGCACACGAAGAGCAGTACTTC.